The source of this T cell receptor beta chain is a study of blood T cell repertoires in COVID-19. Study-wide context: The samples span acute and convalescent COVID-19 from the United States, Italy and Spain.

Authors' data handling: Estimated nucleated cell counts came from reference gene primer amplification. Profiled with immunoSEQ multiplex PCR; TCRdb holds only in-frame clones, not every one. Clone size and V and J calls were adopted from that table, with D and trimming inferred from the DNA. Here the sample spans tens of thousands of clones, approximately 88% being singletons. Germline V gene lookup returns CDR1 SGHNT and CDR2 YYREEE (reference sequence). CDR3 length: 15 residues. Deletions cut 0 bases from V and 6 bases from J, with 16 bases between. The sequencing input was peripheral blood. The chain employs TRBV5-4 and TRBJ2-7; TRBD1 is a possible D gene (6 bases). This TCR came from a human donor in a cohort sampled during active COVID-19. CDR3 sequence: CASSLGPIVGGEQYF. For the CDR3, the DNA is TGTGCCAGCAGCTTGGGGCCCATAGTAGGGGGCGAGCAGTACTTC. Filled out from reference TRBV5-4 and TRBJ2-7, the complete variable domain reads ETGVTQSPTHLIKTRGQQVTLRCSSQSGHNTVSWYQQALGQGPQFIFQYYREEENGRGNFPPRFSGLQFPNYSSELNVNALELDDSALYLCASSLGPIVGGEQYFGPGTRLTVT.